The T cell receptor (beta chain) described here comes from a study of blood T cells in healthy people across ages. Whole-study results and caveats: TCR beta diversity, measured per million T cells, fell in a roughly linear way with age. Long-lived donors had more naive CD4+ cells and higher diversity than aged donors.

The germline V and J ends were trimmed by 3 bases and 1 base, with 12 bases remaining between them. Germline CDR1 is LGHDT and CDR2 is YNNKEL (reference sequence). The CDR3 is 15 residues long. The donors, all healthy, were Caucasians living in Russia, aged about 6 to 100. Each of the donors had roughly 9.1 milliliters of peripheral blood drawn into EDTA-treated Vacutainer tubes. A remark on this clonotype: Its matching antigen is unknown.

Sample-barcoded 5' priming and a J-beta primer mix drove a second PCR of about 7 to 11 cycles. TCRdb itself ran the 5' RACE reads through MiXCR, one entry per CDR3 protein. The data hold approximately 900,000 distinct CDR3 sequences, with under 50% observed a single time. This TCR came from a man aged 30 to 45 in good health. The chain carries TRBV3-1 and TRBJ2-5; D not resolved. Sequenced sample: blood. DNA for the CDR3: TGTGCCAGCAGCCATCGTGCAGGTTTCCAAGAGACCCAGTACTTC. Its translation: CASSHRAGFQETQYF.